The next 24 T cell receptor beta chains were all read from a single sample in a study of blood T cell repertoires in COVID-19. The assay was immunoSEQ multiplex PCR, and TCRdb's table has in-frame clones only and misses some. The sample has about 270,000 clones, 85% to 90% seen once. The sample was PBMCs or T cells enriched from blood (not recorded which). The source is a woman younger than 35 who had recovered from COVID-19.

The chain carries TRBV2 and TRBJ1-6; 7 bases match TRBD1. Germline-derived CDR1 and CDR2 are SNHLY and FYNNEI. V shed 6 bases, J shed 10 bases, and the junction held 9 bases outside the gene matches. This CDR3 is built from 14 residues. CDR3 protein: CASSIQGISSPLHF. In DNA form, the CDR3 reads TGTGCCAGCAGCATACAGGGGATATCGTCACCCCTCCACTTT.

The rearrangement links TRBV6-2 or TRBV6-3 to TRBJ1-3; weak D call: TRBD1 (6 bases). Looked up from germline, CDR1 is MNHEY and CDR2 is SVGEGT. The ends were cut back, 6 bases at V and 1 base at J, with 10 bases in the middle. There are 14 residues in the CDR3. The CDR3: CASSLTGSGNTIYF. The CDR3 DNA reads as TGTGCCAGCAGCCTGACAGGATCTGGAAACACCATATATTTT.

This rearrangement joins TRBV4-1 to TRBJ2-1; D gene uncertain. The V end was cut by 0 bases, the J end by 2 bases, with 14 bases between. Germline CDR1 is MGHRA and CDR2 is YSYEKL. The CDR3 runs 17 residues. CDR3 nucleotides: TGCGCCAGCAGCCAAGATCTGATTCGGGTTGCCTACAATGAGCAGTTCTTC. As protein: CASSQDLIRVAYNEQFF.

The CDR3 sequence is CASSSIGGVYTGELFF. In DNA, the CDR3 is TGTGCCAGCAGCTCAATCGGGGGGGTGTACACCGGGGAGCTGTTTTTT. The gene calls are TRBV5-4 and TRBJ2-2; 8 nucleotides agree with TRBD2. CDR3 size: 16 residues. CDR1 SGHNT and CDR2 YYREEE come from the germline V gene (reference sequence). With V trimmed by 3 bases and J by 3 bases, 7 bases remained unmatched.

As to this clone: Germline and junction disagree at one end, which may indicate a read error. V gene TRBV3-1 (or the pseudogene TRBV3-2) combines with J gene TRBJ1-2; D possibly corresponds to TRBD1 (5 bases). Germline values: CDR1 LGHDT, CDR2 YNNKEL (reference sequence). The CDR3 sequence is 15 residues long. As DNA, the CDR3 is TGTGCCAGCAGCCAAGCTTCCGGCCAGGGTAATAACCCCTCCTTC. The encoded protein is CASSQASGQGNNPSF.

This chain connects TRBV19 to TRBJ2-3, with TRBD2 matching over 13 bases. There are 17 residues in the CDR3. Germline V gives CDR1 LNHDA, CDR2 SQIVND (reference sequence). Trimming removed 6 bases from V and 4 bases from J; junction bases left unmatched: 10. The CDR3 coding sequence is TGTGCCAGTAGCAACCCCACTAGCGGGGGGGCCGCAGATACGCAGTATTTT. It codes for CASSNPTSGGAADTQYF.

This chain connects TRBV5-1 to TRBJ2-4, with 7 bases matching TRBD2. The CDR3 contains 15 residues. CDR1 is SGHRS, CDR2 YFSETQ, per germline. V shed 4 bases, J shed 8 bases, and the junction held 12 bases outside the gene matches. The CDR3 bases are TGCGCCAGCAGCGGGGGGGACTCTACGGAAGACATTCAGTACTTC. As protein: CASSGGDSTEDIQYF.

This chain uses TRBV5-4 with TRBJ2-3; TRBD1 agrees at 11 bases. J lost 6 bases, V lost 2 bases, and 8 bases had no gene match. The germline V gene has CDR1 SGHNT and CDR2 YYREEE (reference sequence). CDR3 length equals 16 residues. CDR3 DNA: TGTGCCAGCAGCTTCCCGGGACAGGGGGTTGTGGATACGCAGTATTTT. Translated, it gives CASSFPGQGVVDTQYF. The full variable domain, its missing parts supplied by reference TRBV5-4 and TRBJ2-3, is ETGVTQSPTHLIKTRGQQVTLRCSSQSGHNTVSWYQQALGQGPQFIFQYYREEENGRGNFPPRFSGLQFPNYSSELNVNALELDDSALYLCASSFPGQGVVDTQYFGPGTRLTVL.

The sample holds one count of this clone. This chain uses TRBV4-1 with TRBJ2-3, with TRBD2 as a possible D gene (7 bases). V lost 0 bases to trimming and J lost 5 bases, with 18 bases between them. CDR1 and CDR2 (germline): MGHRA, YSYEKL. The CDR3 has 17 residues. The CDR3: CASSQEWGRGARDTQYF. As DNA, the CDR3 is TGCGCCAGCAGCCAAGAATGGGGCCGGGGGGCACGAGATACGCAGTATTTT.

About this clone itself: The same CDR3 can be traced to other DNA sequences in this sample. This sequence joins TRBV7-9 and TRBJ2-4; 7 nucleotides agree with TRBD1. This CDR3 region has 16 residues. Germline trimming cut 4 bases from V and 4 bases from J; bases unmatched to any gene: 10. Germline CDR1 is SEHNR and CDR2 is FQNEAQ (reference sequence). CDR3 in amino acids: CASSSTFKGQKNIQYF. As DNA, the CDR3 is TGTGCCAGCAGCTCAACCTTTAAGGGACAGAAAAACATTCAGTACTTC.

This clone was counted a few times. The chain joins TRBV19 to TRBJ2-1; the D is unclear. Germline V gives CDR1 LNHDA, CDR2 SQIVND (reference sequence). CDR3 length: 13 amino acids. Between the trimmed V and J ends, which lost 5 bases and 6 bases, there was a span of 11 bases. The CDR3 here is CASSVTTSNEQFF. In DNA form, the CDR3 reads TGTGCCAGTAGTGTGACAACTTCCAATGAGCAGTTCTTC.

J is TRBJ2-5 and V is TRBV28, with unresolved D. V was cut by 2 bases and J by 1 base, with 8 bases left in between. CDR1 is MDHEN and CDR2 is SYDVKM in the germline V gene. The CDR3 runs to 14 residues. Here the CDR3 reads CASSLAAAQETQYF. CDR3 nucleotides: TGTGCCAGCAGTTTAGCGGCAGCCCAAGAGACCCAGTACTTC.

The chain recombines TRBV2 with TRBJ2-1; 9 bases fit TRBD2. The CDR3 totals 19 residues. J lost 0 bases, V lost 4 bases, and 13 bases had no gene match. In germline, CDR1 is SNHLY, CDR2 FYNNEI. CDR3 sequence (DNA): TGTGCCAGCAGTGTTGTAGCGGGGGCCAAAACGAGCTCCTACAATGAGCAGTTCTTC. Protein sequence: CASSVVAGAKTSSYNEQFF.

The chain couples TRBV3-1 (or the pseudogene TRBV3-2) to TRBJ1-2, with D hard to call. The CDR3 has 15 amino acids. V lost 4 bases, J lost 2 bases, and 14 bases lay in between. CDR1 and CDR2 (germline): LGHDT, YNNKEL (reference sequence). CDR3 in DNA: TGTGCCAGCAGCCTGTCGACGGGTTGGAACTATGGCTACACCTTC. It is translated as CASSLSTGWNYGYTF.

The chain is built from TRBV27 and TRBJ2-3; D call uncertain. With 5 bases removed from V and 0 bases from J, the gap between germline ends came to 24 bases. The V gene's germline CDR1 is MNHEY and CDR2 SMNVEV (reference sequence). This CDR3 comprises 19 residues. The CDR3 bases are TGTGCCAGCAGTCCCCTCCGCCCCTTTAGTAAGTCCAGCACAGATACGCAGTATTTT. Protein sequence: CASSPLRPFSKSSTDTQYF.

The chain couples TRBV25-1 to TRBJ1-2; D might be TRBD1 (5 bases). The CDR3 contains 14 residues. Trimming pared 7 bases from V and 2 bases from J, leaving 14 bases between. In germline, CDR1 is MGHDK, CDR2 SYGVNS. The CDR3 coding sequence is TGTGCCAGCACGGCTTCGGGGGGGAACTATGGCTACACCTTC. This sequence encodes CASTASGGNYGYTF.

This clone has just a few counts. The CDR3 spells CASRPLGSFHYEQYF. In DNA form, the CDR3 reads TGTGCCAGCAGACCGTTAGGTAGCTTTCACTACGAGCAGTACTTC. The chain couples TRBV2 to TRBJ2-7; D is ambiguous. The CDR3 covers 15 residues. Germline lookup yields CDR1 SNHLY and CDR2 FYNNEI. Trimming left V 6 bases short and J 3 bases short, with 18 bases between.

The chain joins TRBV5-8 to TRBJ1-5; no clear D gene. V lost 4 bases, J lost 0 bases, and 11 bases lay in between. Germline loops: CDR1 SGHTS, CDR2 YDEGEE. The CDR3 has 15 amino acids. CDR3 protein: CASSVDLGSNQPQHF. The CDR3 DNA reads as TGTGCCAGCAGCGTCGACTTGGGTAGCAATCAGCCCCAGCATTTT.

The rearrangement links TRBV3-1 (or the pseudogene TRBV3-2) to TRBJ2-3; 10 bases map to TRBD2. Germline lookup yields CDR1 LGHDT and CDR2 YNNKEL (reference sequence). With 2 bases clipped from V and 1 base from J, the junction kept 6 bases outside the gene matches. The CDR3 totals 17 residues. Here the CDR3 reads CASSQMPSGGGTDTQYF. The DNA for the CDR3 is TGTGCCAGCAGCCAAATGCCTAGCGGGGGCGGCACAGATACGCAGTATTTT.

J is TRBJ1-1 and V is TRBV5-1, with 11 bases lining up with TRBD1. Germline V gene data show CDR1 as SGHRS and CDR2 as YFSETQ. V gave up 4 bases and J gave up 5 bases; unmatched junction bases: 10. The CDR3 consists of 16 residues. In nucleotides, the CDR3 is TGCGCCAGCAGCACCGGACAGGGGGCCTCCGGAACTGAAGCTTTCTTT. As protein: CASSTGQGASGTEAFF. Filled out from reference TRBV5-1 and TRBJ1-1, the complete variable domain reads KAGVTQTPRYLIKTRGQQVTLSCSPISGHRSVSWYQQTPGQGLQFLFEYFSETQRNKGNFPGRFSGRQFSNSRSEMNVSTLELGDSALYLCASSTGQGASGTEAFFGQGTRLTVV.

The J gene is TRBJ1-4, the V gene TRBV5-6; maybe TRBD1 (6 bases). Trimming removed 3 bases from V and 14 bases from J, with 17 bases in between. CDR1 SGHDT and CDR2 YYEEEE come from the germline V gene. This CDR3 has 13 residues. The CDR3 loop is CASSWDKKEGLFF. The CDR3 DNA reads as TGTGCCAGCAGCTGGGACAAAAAGGAAGGGCTGTTTTTT.

This chain connects TRBV5-1 to TRBJ2-7; TRBD1 aligns across 9 bases. Germline CDR1 reads SGHRS; CDR2 reads YFSETQ. CDR3 length equals 13 residues. Germline trimming cut 4 bases from V and 3 bases from J; bases unmatched to any gene: 2. CDR3 region: CASSMDRGYEQYF. As DNA, the CDR3 is TGCGCCAGCAGCATGGACAGGGGCTACGAGCAGTACTTC.

This chain joins TRBV18 and TRBJ1-5; TRBD1 matches at 7 bases. The trim removed 0 bases at V and 4 bases at J, leaving 3 bases unmatched. The CDR3 extends over 15 amino acids. From germline, CDR1 is KGHSH and CDR2 LQKENI. CDR3 sequence: CASSPPGTDNQPQHF. The DNA of the CDR3 is TGTGCCAGCTCACCACCGGGGACAGATAATCAGCCCCAGCATTTT.

V usage is TRBV6-1 and J usage is TRBJ2-3; 7 nucleotides agree with TRBD2. This CDR3 comprises 16 residues. Germline lookup yields CDR1 MNHNS and CDR2 SASEGT. Germline trimming cut 4 bases from V and 0 bases from J; bases unmatched to any gene: 7. In DNA, the CDR3 is TGTGCCAGCAGTGTCTCTAGCGGCGCTAGCACAGATACGCAGTATTTT. Residues: CASSVSSGASTDTQYF.